These 14 T cell receptor beta chains originate from one sample sequenced in a study of immune evolution from preneoplasia to lung adenocarcinoma. Method: immunoSEQ multiplex PCR; TCRdb's copy keeps in-frame clones and lacks some. Altogether 9,600 or so clones are present, around four fifths being singletons, with the ten largest covering approximately 6.6%. Sequenced: FFPE lung adenocarcinoma in situ tissue. These receptors came from a person aged 60-80 years with lung adenocarcinoma.

The J gene is TRBJ1-3, the V gene TRBV19, with D unclear. CDR1 and CDR2 (germline): LNHDA, SQIVND (reference sequence). Trimming took 3 bases from V and 4 from J, leaving 10 bases between them. CDR3 length equals 14 residues. Here the CDR3 reads CASSIWGNGNTIYF. In nucleotides, the CDR3 is TGTGCCAGTAGTATCTGGGGAAACGGAAACACCATATATTTT.

The CDR3 nucleotides read TGCGCCAGCAGCGAGGACTACTTCACCTACCAAGAGACCCAGTACTTC. Translated, it gives CASSEDYFTYQETQYF. The chain couples TRBV4-1 to TRBJ2-5, with a weak D call TRBD2 (6 bases). V was trimmed by 5 bases and J by 0 bases, leaving 16 bases between them. The CDR3 covers 16 residues. Germline assignment: CDR1 MGHRA and CDR2 YSYEKL.

This clone occurred once. The same CDR3 also results from other DNA sequences found in this sample. The chain recombines TRBV5-6 with TRBJ2-5; D is ambiguous. CDR1 is SGHDT, CDR2 YYEEEE, per germline. The V and J ends lost 2 bases and 5 bases respectively, with 4 bases between them. The CDR3 has 11 amino acids. The CDR3 loop reads CASSFSETQYF. CDR3 DNA: TGTGCCAGCAGCTTTAGTGAGACCCAGTACTTC.

V gene TRBV4-1 combines with J gene TRBJ1-2, with TRBD1 matching over 8 bases. This CDR3 comprises 14 residues. Germline CDR1 is MGHRA and CDR2 is YSYEKL. V lost 4 bases to trimming and J lost 3 bases; unmatched junction nucleotides: 4. The CDR3 nucleotides are TGCGCCAGCAGCCTTCTGACAGGGGACTATGGCTACACCTTC. Amino acid sequence: CASSLLTGDYGYTF.

The chain has TRBV5-1 and TRBJ2-2; 8 nucleotides align to TRBD1. CDR1 SGHRS and CDR2 YFSETQ come from the germline V gene. Trimming at V came to 0 bases and at J to 7 bases, leaving 5 bases not matched to a gene. This CDR3 region has 15 residues. The CDR3 sequence is CASSLGQGLVGELFF. As DNA, the CDR3 is TGCGCCAGCAGCTTGGGACAGGGGCTGGTCGGGGAGCTGTTTTTT.

The CDR3 nucleotides are TGCGCCAGCAGCTTGGCCACGCTAGCGGGGCCCAATGAGCAGTTCTTC. The encoded protein is CASSLATLAGPNEQFF. The genes are TRBV5-1 and TRBJ2-1, with 9 bases lining up with TRBD2. The CDR3 length is 16 residues. The J segment lost 6 bases and the V segment lost 0 bases, leaving 7 bases of the junction unmatched. Germline assignment: CDR1 SGHRS and CDR2 YFSETQ.

This clone is deemed medium-sized. J is TRBJ2-7 and V is TRBV7-9; no clear D gene. This CDR3 is 18 amino acids long. Trimming shortened V by 4 bases and J by 1 base, and 23 bases separated the two germline ends. Germline CDR1 and CDR2: SEHNR and FQNEAQ (reference sequence). CDR3 DNA: TGTGCCAGCAGCTCCTCCCTTGGTGGGCTTGAGAGTTCCTACGAGCAGTACTTC. It specifies CASSSSLGGLESSYEQYF.

V is TRBV9 and J is TRBJ2-1; TRBD2 is a possible D gene (6 bases). Germline loops: CDR1 SGDLS, CDR2 YYNGEE. This CDR3 region has 14 residues. The V and J ends lost 6 bases and 8 bases respectively, with 18 bases between them. CDR3: CASNPWGGPDEQFF. As DNA, the CDR3 is TGTGCCAGCAACCCGTGGGGAGGCCCCGATGAGCAGTTCTTC.

The rearrangement uses TRBV18 and TRBJ2-1; a possible D gene is TRBD2 (6 bases). CDR1 and CDR2 from the germline V gene are KGHSH and LQKENI. This CDR3 region has 14 residues. V was clipped by 2 bases and J by 13 bases, with 18 bases between them. CDR3 nucleotide sequence: TGTGCCAGCTCACCAAGTGGGACTCAAGGTCGTCAGTTCTTC. Amino acid sequence: CASSPSGTQGRQFF.

CDR3 loop: CASSVVAGTGSEAFF. The DNA of the CDR3 is TGTGCCAGCAGCGTAGTCGCCGGGACAGGGAGTGAAGCTTTCTTT. The chain joins TRBV9 to TRBJ1-1; 9 positions agree with TRBD1. The V segment lost 0 bases and the J segment 7 bases; nucleotides outside the gene matches: 7. This CDR3 spans 15 amino acids. Germline lookup yields CDR1 SGDLS and CDR2 YYNGEE.

In this sample, this clone turned up a few times. This chain links TRBV9 with TRBJ1-2; D not certain. CDR1 is SGDLS, CDR2 YYNGEE, per germline. The CDR3 sequence is 13 residues long. V was cut by 0 bases and J by 8 bases, with 11 bases left in between. In nucleotides, the CDR3 is TGTGCCAGCAGCGTAGGACAACGGCAGGGCTACACCTTC. As protein: CASSVGQRQGYTF.

This chain joins TRBV13 and TRBJ1-6, with no clear D. Looked up from germline, CDR1 is PRHDT and CDR2 is FYEKMQ (reference sequence). This CDR3 is 15 amino acids long. The ends were cut back, 5 bases at V and 8 bases at J, with 16 bases in the middle. For the CDR3, the DNA is TGTGCCAGCAGCCTAGCTTTCTTCTCCGATTCACCCCTCCACTTT. It encodes CASSLAFFSDSPLHF.

This chain uses TRBV29-1 with TRBJ2-7, with D perhaps TRBD2 (6 bases). V lost 5 bases, J lost 2 bases, and 16 bases lay in between. CDR3 size: 14 residues. The germline CDR1 and CDR2 sequences are SQVTM and ANQGSEA. CDR3 protein: CSVTTGLHTYEQYF. In nucleotides, the CDR3 is TGCAGCGTTACAACGGGACTCCACACCTACGAGCAGTACTTC.

This clone was picked up a small number of times. This rearrangement joins TRBV5-1 to TRBJ1-1; D perhaps matches TRBD1 (6 bases). The CDR3 is 14 amino acids. Looked up from germline, CDR1 is SGHRS and CDR2 is YFSETQ. V lost 0 bases to trimming and J lost 5 bases, with 11 bases between them. The CDR3 protein is CASSLEGGWTEAFF. DNA of the CDR3: TGCGCCAGCAGCTTGGAGGGGGGGTGGACTGAAGCTTTCTTT.